Below, 16 T cell receptor beta chains from the same sample are listed, as sequenced in a study of shared clonotypes between healthy human individuals. Measured with immunoSEQ multiplex PCR; TCRdb has only the in-frame clones, and not every one. Altogether approximately 980,000 clones are present, 76% being singletons, with the ten largest covering around 1.5%. Input material: memory CD4+ T cells sorted from blood. Subset noted: CD45RA-negative fraction. The receptors were gathered from a man aged 18 to 35 in good health.

This sequence joins TRBV27 and TRBJ1-2; unclear D gene. Trimming removed 4 bases from V and 8 bases from J, with 17 bases in between. Looked up from germline, CDR1 is MNHEY and CDR2 is SMNVEV (reference sequence). The CDR3 covers 14 residues. The CDR3 spells CASSSREEATGYTF. The CDR3 bases are TGTGCCAGCAGTTCCCGGGAGGAGGCTACCGGCTACACCTTC.

This clone came up a few times. This chain uses TRBV1 with TRBJ2-1; TRBD2 is the table's D call, not checked against the DNA. TRBV1 is noted as a pseudogene. The CDR3 has 13 residues. The CDR3 loop reads CTSIGRECNEQFF. The CDR3, as DNA: TGCACCAGCATCGGGCGGGAGTGCAATGAGCAGTTCTTC.

This rearrangement joins TRBV6-5 to TRBJ1-2; D call uncertain. There are 14 residues in the CDR3. V lost 5 bases, J lost 3 bases, and 13 bases lay in between. Germline-derived CDR1 and CDR2 are MNHEY and SVGAGI. The CDR3 DNA sequence: TGTGCCAGCAGTCGGCGGCCCCGGGACTATGGCTACACCTTC. It yields the protein CASSRRPRDYGYTF.

This clone was found a few times. J is TRBJ2-5 and V is TRBV7-9; the match to TRBD2 covers 7 bases. The DNA matches TRBJ2-7 better at its end, which makes the J call doubtful. In germline, CDR1 is SEHNR, CDR2 FQNEAQ (reference sequence). The CDR3 sequence is 17 residues long. CDR3 residues: CASSGSTTSDSSYEQYF. For the CDR3, the DNA is TGTGCCAGCAGCGGATCGACAACTAGCGATAGCTCCTACGAGCAGTACTTC.

In regard to this clone: The junction departs from germline at one end; a sequencing error may be responsible. The V and J genes are TRBV6-5 and TRBJ2-2; possibly TRBD2 for D (5 bases). The CDR3 is made up of 14 amino acids. CDR1 and CDR2 (germline): MNHEY, SVGAGI. The CDR3 DNA reads TGTGCCAGCAGTTATACTAGGAACGCCGGGGAGCTGTTTTTT. Protein sequence: CASSYTRNAGELFF.

The chain carries TRBV30 and TRBJ2-1; no reliable D call. Germline assignment: CDR1 GTSNPN and CDR2 SVGIG (reference sequence). V lost 4 bases to trimming and J lost 5 bases, with 15 bases between them. The CDR3 extends over 14 amino acids. The CDR3: CAWTAGWLNNEQFF. The CDR3 DNA sequence: TGTGCCTGGACCGCCGGTTGGCTGAACAATGAGCAGTTCTTC. The variable domain in full, with the rest retrieved from reference TRBV30 and TRBJ2-1, is SQTIHQWPATLVQPVGSPLSLECTVEGTSNPNLYWYRQAAGRGLQLLFYSVGIGQISSEVPQNLSASRPQDRQFILSSKKLLLSDSGFYLCAWTAGWLNNEQFFGPGTRLTVL.

The CDR3 region has the DNA TGTGCCAGCAGCACCACAGGGTATTCGGGCGGGGAGCTGTTTTTT. Protein sequence: CASSTTGYSGGELFF. V is TRBV6-1 and J is TRBJ2-2, with D possibly TRBD1 on 6 matching bases. There are 15 residues in the CDR3. Germline lookup yields CDR1 MNHNS and CDR2 SASEGT. With 6 bases removed from V and 7 bases from J, the gap between germline ends came to 18 bases.

The chain employs TRBV5-4 and TRBJ2-1; D might be TRBD1 (5 bases). The CDR3 is 15 residues long. CDR1 and CDR2 (germline): SGHNT, YYREEE (reference sequence). The V end was cut by 3 bases, the J end by 9 bases, with 19 bases between. In DNA, the CDR3 is TGTGCCAGCAGCTCGGGTGGCCCACCAGACAGTGAGCAGTTCTTC. It yields the protein CASSSGGPPDSEQFF.

This chain links TRBV5-1 with TRBJ2-1; 9 bases map to TRBD2. Trimming took 5 bases from V and 0 from J; bases not matched to a gene: 15. Germline V gene lookup returns CDR1 SGHRS and CDR2 YFSETQ. CDR3 length: 19 amino acids. The CDR3 protein is CASRLELVAGGSSYNEQFF. The CDR3 bases are TGCGCCAGCAGACTGGAGCTGGTGGCGGGAGGGAGCTCCTACAATGAGCAGTTCTTC.

The V call is TRBV28, the J call TRBJ2-5, with D perhaps matching TRBD2 (7 bases). CDR3 length equals 15 residues. Germline V gives CDR1 MDHEN, CDR2 SYDVKM. Trimming took 2 bases from V and 5 from J, leaving 15 bases between them. The CDR3 region has the DNA TGTGCCAGCAGTTTAGGGGGGGCGCGGTTGGAGACCCAGTACTTC. It specifies CASSLGGARLETQYF.

This chain uses TRBV9 with TRBJ2-1, with a tentative D call TRBD1 (5 bases). Germline CDR1 reads SGDLS; CDR2 reads YYNGEE. The V end lost 4 bases, the J end lost 0 bases, and 14 bases lay between the germline ends. The CDR3 is 16 amino acids. The CDR3: CASSSQTVSSYNEQFF. DNA for the CDR3: TGTGCCAGCAGCTCCCAGACAGTGTCCTCCTACAATGAGCAGTTCTTC. Based on the CDR3 plus reference TRBV9 and TRBJ2-1, the full variable domain is DSGVTQTPKHLITATGQRVTLRCSPRSGDLSVYWYQQSLDQGLQFLIQYYNGEERAKGNILERFSAQQFPDLHSELNLSSLELGDSALYFCASSSQTVSSYNEQFFGPGTRLTVL.

The rearrangement links TRBV28 to TRBJ2-7, with D possibly TRBD2 on 6 matching bases. The CDR3 has 13 amino acids. V shed 5 bases and J shed 5 bases, with 13 bases lying between them. Germline V gene data show CDR1 as MDHEN and CDR2 as SYDVKM. The CDR3 region is CASSGTPNNEQYF. The CDR3 DNA reads as TGTGCCAGCAGTGGGACTCCGAACAACGAGCAGTACTTC.

This rearrangement joins TRBV5-4 to TRBJ1-1; D is undetermined. V was shortened by 7 bases and J by 2 bases, with 9 bases between the two germline ends. The CDR3 is 12 amino acids. Germline V lookup: CDR1 SGHNT, CDR2 YYREEE (reference sequence). In nucleotides, the CDR3 is TGTGCCAGCGGCCCCTTAAACACTGAAGCTTTCTTT. This sequence encodes CASGPLNTEAFF.

The chain employs TRBV10-3 and TRBJ2-3, with 8 nucleotides matching TRBD2. Per the germline V gene, CDR1 is ENHRY and CDR2 is SYGVKD. The V gene end was trimmed by 10 bases and the J gene end by 4 bases; junction bases not matched to a gene: 10. This CDR3 comprises 14 residues. The CDR3 protein is CATTRTSTPDTQYF. In nucleotides, the CDR3 is TGTGCCACCACGAGGACTAGCACCCCAGATACGCAGTATTTT.

The chain couples TRBV6-5 to TRBJ1-2; 8 nucleotides line up with TRBD1. Germline V gene sequence: CDR1 MNHEY, CDR2 SVGAGI. V trimming: 0 bases; J trimming: 8 bases; junction bases outside the gene matches: 11. This CDR3 comprises 16 residues. The CDR3 loop is CASSYSSQGALGGYTF. The CDR3 bases are TGTGCCAGCAGTTACTCAAGTCAGGGGGCTTTGGGAGGCTACACCTTC.

The chain is built from TRBV5-8 and TRBJ2-2, with TRBD2 as a possible D gene (6 bases). The CDR3 covers 15 residues. Germline CDR1 SGHTS, CDR2 YDEGEE. V was trimmed by 1 base and J by 5 bases, leaving 12 bases between them. The DNA of the CDR3 is TGTGCCAGCAGCTTGCGGGGGAGTTGGACCGGGGAGCTGTTTTTT. Amino acid sequence: CASSLRGSWTGELFF.